This T cell receptor beta chain derives from a study of shared clonotypes between healthy human individuals. Deep level was the assay's run setting. TCRdb keeps only in-frame clones here, not all; method: immunoSEQ multiplex PCR. The sample has about 230,000 clones; 65% are singletons. With respect to this clone: The antigen remains undetermined.

Study outcomes and limitations: What limited the represented genetic and exposure-history diversity was the small number of donors.

With 1 base removed from V and 5 bases from J, the gap between germline ends came to 5 bases. CDR1 is SNHLY and CDR2 is FYNNEI in the germline V gene. The CDR3 has 13 amino acids. This chain uses TRBV2 with TRBJ1-4, with unresolved D. The sequence came from a man aged 25-40 years in good health. Sample: memory CD4+ T cells sorted from blood. Regarding subset: CD45RA-negative fraction. The CDR3, as DNA: TGTGCCAGCAGTGAAGAGAGGAATGAAAAACTGTTTTTT. The encoded protein is CASSEERNEKLFF.